These 3 T cell receptor beta chains were sequenced from one sample in a study of neurological immune-mediated disorders. TCRdb redid the calling of the 5' RACE reads with MiXCR, one entry per CDR3 protein. Of roughly 30,000 distinct CDR3 sequences listed, 12% are singletons. Sequenced: PBMCs. These receptors all stem from a woman in her sixties in good health.

This clonotype was found many times. The chain combines TRBV4-3 with TRBJ1-2; no clear D gene. Trimming stripped 1 base from V and 6 bases from J, with 9 bases between. This CDR3 spans 13 amino acids. The V gene's germline CDR1 is LGHNA and CDR2 YSLEER. CDR3 region: CASSQGMDHGYTF. CDR3 nucleotide sequence: TGCGCCAGCAGCCAAGGAATGGACCATGGCTACACCTTC.

This clonotype was counted ten times or more. V gene TRBV4-1 combines with J gene TRBJ2-7; D uncertain. Germline assignment: CDR1 MGHRA and CDR2 YSYEKL. There are 16 residues in the CDR3. Trimming pared 1 base from V and 0 bases from J, leaving 13 bases between. The CDR3 sequence: CASSQARVLDSYEQYF. CDR3 sequence (DNA): TGCGCCAGCAGCCAAGCTCGGGTTCTAGACTCCTACGAGCAGTACTTC.

At least ten counts were recorded for this clonotype. This chain joins TRBV6-2 or TRBV6-3 and TRBJ1-5, with D hard to call. V lost 5 bases and J lost 0, with 8 bases in between. The germline V gene encodes CDR1 MNHEY and CDR2 SVGEGT. The CDR3 runs to 14 residues. CDR3 in amino acids: CASSDGLSNQPQHF. DNA for the CDR3: TGTGCCAGCAGTGATGGGCTTAGCAATCAGCCCCAGCATTTT.